These 18 T cell receptor beta chains originate from one sample sequenced in a study of blood T cells in healthy people across ages. The use of a sample-barcoded 5' primer and a J-beta primer mix characterized a second PCR of roughly 6 to 11 cycles. TCRdb independently ran MiXCR on the 5' RACE reads; one entry per CDR3 protein. There are roughly 800,000 distinct CDR3 sequences in the sample; 55% to 70% occur only once, and around 20% lies in the top ten. Sequencing was done on a sample of blood. These receptors came from a man aged 25-45 years in good health.

The chain is built from TRBV20-1 and TRBJ2-7, with 11 bases aligning to TRBD2. Trimming took 5 bases from V and 5 from J; bases not matched to a gene: 8. The germline CDR1 and CDR2 sequences are DFQATT and SNEGSKA (reference sequence). The CDR3 is 14 amino acids. DNA for the CDR3: TGCAGTGCTCGAAAGCTAGCGGGAGGACACGAGCAGTACTTC. Amino acid sequence: CSARKLAGGHEQYF.

The chain joins TRBV24-1 to TRBJ1-1; D perhaps matches TRBD1 (6 bases). CDR1 is KGHDR and CDR2 is SFDVKD in the germline V gene. Trimming pared 1 base from V and 7 bases from J, leaving 9 bases between. There are 13 residues in the CDR3. The CDR3 region has the DNA TGTGCCACCAGTGATTTAGAGACAGGTGAAGCTTTCTTT. Protein product: CATSDLETGEAFF.

V gene TRBV3-1 combines with J gene TRBJ2-5, with TRBD1 matching 8 bases. V was pared by 5 bases and J by 5 bases, with 13 bases of the junction left unmatched. The germline gives CDR1 LGHDT, CDR2 YNNKEL (reference sequence). The CDR3 consists of 16 residues. CDR3 bases: TGTGCCAGCAGCGACCCCAGGGGGCGCATTGCGGAGACCCAGTACTTC. The encoded protein is CASSDPRGRIAETQYF.

The chain uses TRBV5-5 and TRBJ2-1, with D possibly matching TRBD2 (6 bases). Germline V CDR1 and CDR2: SGHKS, YYEKEE (reference sequence). This CDR3 comprises 14 residues. V lost 2 bases and J lost 3, with 9 bases in between. The CDR3 bases are TGTGCCAGCAGCTTTCTAGCGTACTACAATGAGCAGTTCTTC. This encodes CASSFLAYYNEQFF.

This clonotype was seen more than once but under ten times. The genes are TRBV10-3 and TRBJ1-2; 8 bases map to TRBD1. Germline lookup yields CDR1 ENHRY and CDR2 SYGVKD. With V trimmed by 4 bases and J by 5 bases, 6 bases remained unmatched. The CDR3 is 14 amino acids. CDR3 amino acids: CAISGTGYAYGYTF. CDR3 DNA sequence: TGTGCCATCAGTGGGACAGGGTACGCATATGGCTACACCTTC.

This clonotype has more than one count but fewer than ten. The chain employs TRBV20-1 and TRBJ2-4; 7 positions agree with TRBD2. The assigned J gene may be wrong: the sequence end matches TRBJ2-7 better. Per the germline V gene, CDR1 is DFQATT and CDR2 is SNEGSKA (reference sequence). The CDR3 contains 15 residues. The CDR3 region has the DNA TGCAGTGCTAGAGATCGGGGGGATCCCGCCTACGAGCAGTACTTC. This encodes CSARDRGDPAYEQYF.

This clonotype occurred a few times. This chain connects TRBV7-9 to TRBJ2-4; tentatively, D is TRBD1 (5 bases). From germline, CDR1 is SEHNR and CDR2 FQNEAQ (reference sequence). The V end was cut by 5 bases, the J end by 2 bases, with 22 bases between. CDR3 length: 18 residues. In DNA, the CDR3 is TGTGCCAGCAGCCCGCCTATGACAGAATCTTTGCCCAAAAACATTCAGTACTTC. As protein: CASSPPMTESLPKNIQYF.

The gene calls are TRBV7-2 and TRBJ2-1; TRBD2 agrees at 9 bases. CDR3 length: 17 residues. Germline-derived CDR1 and CDR2 are SGHTA and FQGNSA. Trimming removed 2 bases from V and 8 bases from J; junction bases left unmatched: 13. Written as DNA, the CDR3 is TGTGCCAGCAGCTTACGTGTTTCCGGGACTAGCTTCGATGAGCAGTTCTTC. Translated: CASSLRVSGTSFDEQFF.

This clonotype was detected a few times. The V and J genes are TRBV27 and TRBJ1-4; D is perhaps TRBD1 (5 bases). Germline V CDR1 and CDR2: MNHEY, SMNVEV (reference sequence). CDR3 length: 13 amino acids. The V end was cut by 8 bases, the J end by 5 bases, with 12 bases between. The CDR3 loop is CASQSGGNEKLFF. The CDR3, as DNA: TGTGCCAGCCAATCTGGGGGAAATGAAAAACTGTTTTTT.

CDR3 sequence reads: CASSARQFYEQYF. DNA of the CDR3: TGTGCCAGCAGCGCCCGGCAGTTTTACGAGCAGTACTTC. This sequence joins TRBV7-2 and TRBJ2-5; no clear D gene. The DNA end favors TRBJ2-7, so the J call may be wrong. CDR3 length: 13 amino acids. The germline V gene encodes CDR1 SGHTA and CDR2 FQGNSA.

The genes are TRBV7-9 and TRBJ2-7; D not resolved. The CDR3 length is 15 residues. The germline V and J ends were trimmed by 1 base and 2 bases, with 12 bases remaining between them. CDR1 is SEHNR, CDR2 FQNEAQ, per germline (reference sequence). The CDR3 protein is CASSLGPVSTYEQYF. In nucleotides, the CDR3 is TGTGCCAGCAGCTTAGGCCCGGTCTCAACCTACGAGCAGTACTTC.

This chain uses TRBV29-1 with TRBJ2-7, with 10 bases that match TRBD2. Trimming took 6 bases from V and 4 from J; bases not matched to a gene: 9. The length of the CDR3 is 14 residues. Germline CDR1 reads SQVTM; CDR2 reads ANQGSEA. CDR3 in amino acids: CSVLRLAGDYEQYF. The CDR3 DNA reads TGCAGCGTACTCAGGCTAGCGGGAGATTACGAGCAGTACTTC.

The chain employs TRBV7-2 and TRBJ2-1; the D gene is possibly TRBD2 (7 bases). Trimming stripped 5 bases from V and 7 bases from J, with 18 bases between. The CDR3 runs to 15 residues. Germline CDR1 is SGHTA and CDR2 is FQGNSA. DNA for the CDR3: TGTGCCAGCAGCACGCGCATGGGGGGGCTGAATGAGCAGTTCTTC. This encodes CASSTRMGGLNEQFF.

This sequence joins TRBV5-1 and TRBJ2-1, with D perhaps matching TRBD1 (5 bases). The germline V gene encodes CDR1 SGHRS and CDR2 YFSETQ. The CDR3 is 13 residues long. Deletions cut 5 bases from V and 6 bases from J, with 12 bases between. CDR3 coding DNA: TGCGCCAGCAGTCTGCAGACAGTCAATGAGCAGTTCTTC. Amino acids: CASSLQTVNEQFF. The full variable domain, with the rest looked up from reference TRBV5-1 and TRBJ2-1, is KAGVTQTPRYLIKTRGQQVTLSCSPISGHRSVSWYQQTPGQGLQFLFEYFSETQRNKGNFPGRFSGRQFSNSRSEMNVSTLELGDSALYLCASSLQTVNEQFFGPGTRLTVL.

The chain employs TRBV10-3 and TRBJ2-7; either TRBD1 or TRBD2 may supply D (5 bases each). The V gene's germline CDR1 is ENHRY and CDR2 SYGVKD. The CDR3 has 17 residues. Trimming removed 8 bases from V and 0 bases from J, with 23 bases in between. The CDR3 here is CAIGAFLNRTFSYEQYF. CDR3 DNA: TGTGCCATCGGTGCCTTTTTAAACAGGACTTTCTCCTACGAGCAGTACTTC.

J is TRBJ2-3 and V is TRBV28; 9 bases fit TRBD1. V lost 6 bases to trimming and J lost 4 bases; unmatched junction nucleotides: 2. In germline, CDR1 is MDHEN, CDR2 SYDVKM. There are 13 residues in the CDR3. The CDR3 DNA sequence: TGTGCCAGCAGGGACAGGGGCCCAGATACGCAGTATTTT. Its protein product is CASRDRGPDTQYF.

The rearrangement joins TRBV20-1 to TRBJ1-3; D is uncertain. The V gene lost 0 bases and the J gene lost 0 bases, with 6 bases spanning the gap. CDR1 and CDR2 (germline): DFQATT, SNEGSKA (reference sequence). The CDR3 runs 14 residues. CDR3 coding DNA: TGCAGTGCTAGAGAACAGAGCTCTGGAAACACCATATATTTT. This sequence encodes CSAREQSSGNTIYF.

The chain combines TRBV6-2 or TRBV6-3 with TRBJ1-2, with D perhaps matching TRBD1 (5 bases). Trimming shortened V by 8 bases and J by 3 bases, and 13 bases separated the two germline ends. This CDR3 has 13 residues. Per germline, CDR1 MNHEY and CDR2 SVGEGT. The CDR3 here is CASSSQEDYGYTF. DNA for the CDR3: TGTGCCAGCTCATCACAGGAGGACTATGGCTACACCTTC.